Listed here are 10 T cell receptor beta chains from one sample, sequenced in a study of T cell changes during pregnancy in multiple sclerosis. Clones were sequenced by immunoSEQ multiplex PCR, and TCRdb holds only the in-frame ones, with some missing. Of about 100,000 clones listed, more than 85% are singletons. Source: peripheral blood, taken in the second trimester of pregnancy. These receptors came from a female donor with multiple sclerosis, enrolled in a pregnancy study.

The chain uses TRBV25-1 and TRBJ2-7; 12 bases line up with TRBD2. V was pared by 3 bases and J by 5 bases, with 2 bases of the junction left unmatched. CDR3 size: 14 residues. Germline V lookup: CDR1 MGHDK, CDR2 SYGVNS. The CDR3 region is CASSERLAGDEQYF. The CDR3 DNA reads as TGTGCCAGCAGTGAGCGACTAGCGGGAGACGAGCAGTACTTC.

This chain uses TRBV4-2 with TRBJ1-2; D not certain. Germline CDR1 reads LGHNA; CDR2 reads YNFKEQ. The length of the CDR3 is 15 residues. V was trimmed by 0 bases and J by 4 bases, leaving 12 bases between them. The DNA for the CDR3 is TGTGCCAGCAGCCAAGATGGGCAGGTTGGCTATGGCTACACCTTC. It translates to CASSQDGQVGYGYTF.

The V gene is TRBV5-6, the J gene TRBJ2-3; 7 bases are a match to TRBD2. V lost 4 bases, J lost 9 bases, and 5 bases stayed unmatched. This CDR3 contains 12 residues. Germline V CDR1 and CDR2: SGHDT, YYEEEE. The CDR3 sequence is CASSLTGGTQYF. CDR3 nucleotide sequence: TGTGCCAGCAGCCTCACCGGGGGGACGCAGTATTTT.

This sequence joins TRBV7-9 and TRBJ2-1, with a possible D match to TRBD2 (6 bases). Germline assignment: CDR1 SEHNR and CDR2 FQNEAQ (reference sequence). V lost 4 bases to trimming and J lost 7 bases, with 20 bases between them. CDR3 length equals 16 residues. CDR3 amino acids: CASSSVRAQGGNEQFF. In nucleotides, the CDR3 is TGTGCCAGCAGCTCTGTCCGGGCCCAAGGAGGGAATGAGCAGTTCTTC. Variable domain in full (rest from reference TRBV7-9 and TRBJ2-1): DTGVSQNPRHKITKRGQNVTFRCDPISEHNRLYWYRQTLGQGPEFLTYFQNEAQLEKSRLLSDRFSAERPKGSFSTLEIQRTEQGDSAMYLCASSSVRAQGGNEQFFGPGTRLTVL.

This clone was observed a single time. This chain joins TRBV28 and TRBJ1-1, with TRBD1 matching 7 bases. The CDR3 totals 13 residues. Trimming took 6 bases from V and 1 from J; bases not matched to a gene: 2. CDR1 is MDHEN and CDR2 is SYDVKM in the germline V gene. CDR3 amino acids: CASSGTANTEAFF. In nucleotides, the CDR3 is TGTGCCAGCAGCGGGACAGCGAACACTGAAGCTTTCTTT.

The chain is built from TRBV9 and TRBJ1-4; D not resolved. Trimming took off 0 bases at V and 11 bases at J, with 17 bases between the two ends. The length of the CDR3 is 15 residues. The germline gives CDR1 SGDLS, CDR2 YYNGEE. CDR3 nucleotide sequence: TGTGCCAGCAGCGTAGGAGGGCTAAAGCAAACTAAACTGTTTTTT. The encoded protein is CASSVGGLKQTKLFF.

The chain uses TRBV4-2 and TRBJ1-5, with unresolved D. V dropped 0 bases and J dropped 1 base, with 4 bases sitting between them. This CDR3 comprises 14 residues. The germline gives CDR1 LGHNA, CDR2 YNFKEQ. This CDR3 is CASSQEQSNQPQHF. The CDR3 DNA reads TGTGCCAGCAGCCAAGAACAAAGCAATCAGCCCCAGCATTTT.

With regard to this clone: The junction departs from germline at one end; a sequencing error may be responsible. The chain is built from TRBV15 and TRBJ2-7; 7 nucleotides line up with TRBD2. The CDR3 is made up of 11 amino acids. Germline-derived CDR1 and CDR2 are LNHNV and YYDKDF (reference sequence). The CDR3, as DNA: TGCCCGACTAGCTTCAACTACGAGCAGTACTTC. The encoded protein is CPTSFNYEQYF.

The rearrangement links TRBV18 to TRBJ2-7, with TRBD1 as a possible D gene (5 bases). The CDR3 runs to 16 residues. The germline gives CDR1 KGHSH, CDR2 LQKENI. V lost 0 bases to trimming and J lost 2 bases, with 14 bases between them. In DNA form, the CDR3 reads TGTGCCAGCTCACCACCGAGGCAGGGTGCAGCCTACGAGCAGTACTTC. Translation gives CASSPPRQGAAYEQYF.

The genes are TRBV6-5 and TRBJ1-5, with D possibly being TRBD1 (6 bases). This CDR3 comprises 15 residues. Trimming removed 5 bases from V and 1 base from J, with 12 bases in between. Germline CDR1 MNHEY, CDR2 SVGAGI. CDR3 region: CASSVQGRSNQPQHF. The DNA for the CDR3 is TGTGCCAGCAGTGTACAGGGCCGGAGCAATCAGCCCCAGCATTTT.